Listed here are 26 T cell receptor beta chains from one sample, sequenced in a study of technical replicates of blood from a handful of donors. Assay: immunoSEQ multiplex PCR; the TCRdb copy retains only in-frame clones and omits some. Found here are 60,000 or so clones, around nine tenths of them singletons; the top ten hold about 5%. The sample was PBMCs. The source of these receptors is a human donor in good health. Some clones in this sample may be carry-over from other donors' samples.

The gene calls are TRBV11-1 and TRBJ2-7, with TRBD2 matching over 12 bases. V gave up 4 bases and J gave up 2 bases; unmatched junction bases: 9. CDR3 size: 17 residues. Germline V CDR1 and CDR2: SGHAT, FQDESV (reference sequence). CDR3 residues: CASSSGGRLAGAYEQYF. CDR3 DNA: TGTGCCAGCAGCTCAGGGGGTCGACTAGCGGGAGCCTACGAGCAGTACTTC. The complete variable domain, with remaining parts taken from reference TRBV11-1 and TRBJ2-7, reads EAEVAQSPRYKITEKSQAVAFWCDPISGHATLYWYRQILGQGPELLVQFQDESVVDDSQLPKDRFSAERLKGVDSTLKIQPAELGDSAMYLCASSSGGRLAGAYEQYFGPGTRLTVT.

The rearrangement links TRBV7-9 to TRBJ1-4; possible D gene TRBD1, 5 bases. CDR3 length: 15 residues. Germline V gene lookup returns CDR1 SEHNR and CDR2 FQNEAQ (reference sequence). Deletions cut 1 base from V and 8 bases from J, with 14 bases between. The CDR3 loop reads CASSLGGGVGEKLFF. Written as DNA, the CDR3 is TGTGCCAGCAGCTTAGGCGGGGGTGTTGGGGAAAAACTGTTTTTT. The whole variable domain, filled in from reference TRBV7-9 and TRBJ1-4, reads DTGVSQNPRHKITKRGQNVTFRCDPISEHNRLYWYRQTLGQGPEFLTYFQNEAQLEKSRLLSDRFSAERPKGSFSTLEIQRTEQGDSAMYLCASSLGGGVGEKLFFGSGTQLSVL.

V and J are TRBV2 and TRBJ2-1; D not certain. The CDR3 has 13 amino acids. The V end lost 8 bases, the J end lost 7 bases, and 15 bases lay between the germline ends. The germline gives CDR1 SNHLY, CDR2 FYNNEI. The CDR3 here is CASASLRANEQFF. For the CDR3, the DNA is TGTGCCAGCGCTTCTCTCCGAGCTAATGAGCAGTTCTTC.

This clone turned up a few times. The chain links TRBV6-5 to TRBJ2-5, with unresolved D. Trimming took off 5 bases at V and 2 bases at J, with 15 bases between the two ends. The CDR3 sequence is 15 residues long. Germline V gene lookup returns CDR1 MNHEY and CDR2 SVGAGI. CDR3 in amino acids: CASSTGFEEQETQYF. Written as DNA, the CDR3 is TGTGCCAGCAGTACCGGCTTTGAGGAACAAGAGACCCAGTACTTC.

This sequence joins TRBV5-8 and TRBJ2-1, with 8 bases that match TRBD1. The CDR3 totals 15 residues. J was trimmed by 1 base and V by 2 bases; bases with no gene match: 2. Looked up from germline, CDR1 is SGHTS and CDR2 is YDEGEE. CDR3 coding DNA: TGTGCCAGCAGCTTACAGGGGGTGTCCTACAATGAGCAGTTCTTC. Its translation is CASSLQGVSYNEQFF.

This sequence joins TRBV7-9 and TRBJ1-2; 7 bases align to TRBD1. From germline, CDR1 is SEHNR and CDR2 FQNEAQ (reference sequence). Losses at the gene ends were 8 bases for V and 4 bases for J; bases not matched to a gene: 10. This CDR3 is built from 14 residues. CDR3 nucleotides: TGTGCCAGCGGACTTACAGGGGATCCCTATGGCTACACCTTC. Amino acids: CASGLTGDPYGYTF.

This chain joins TRBV6-5 and TRBJ1-1, with unresolved D. The CDR3 contains 13 residues. Looked up from germline, CDR1 is MNHEY and CDR2 is SVGAGI. V lost 1 base, J lost 3 bases, and 6 bases lay in between. DNA of the CDR3: TGTGCCAGCAGTTACTACGAGGACACTGAAGCTTTCTTT. This encodes CASSYYEDTEAFF.

This rearrangement joins TRBV7-2 to TRBJ2-7, with 8 bases fitting TRBD2. V dropped 5 bases and J dropped 2; count of bases not matched to a gene: 11. The CDR3 spans 16 residues. Germline lookup yields CDR1 SGHTA and CDR2 FQGNSA. CDR3 bases: TGTGCCAGCAGCCCCCAGTTGGGCGGGGGGACCTACGAGCAGTACTTC. Amino acids: CASSPQLGGGTYEQYF.

The chain combines TRBV4-3 with TRBJ2-7; D is perhaps TRBD1 (5 bases). CDR1 LGHNA and CDR2 YSLEER come from the germline V gene. CDR3 length: 13 residues. The V end was cut by 1 base, the J end by 3 bases, with 7 bases between. This CDR3 is CASSQGQYYEQYF. CDR3 nucleotide sequence: TGCGCCAGCAGCCAAGGACAGTACTACGAGCAGTACTTC.

This clone was counted once. V gene TRBV2 combines with J gene TRBJ2-2; D may be TRBD2 (6 bases). Germline V lookup: CDR1 SNHLY, CDR2 FYNNEI. There are 15 residues in the CDR3. With 2 bases removed from V and 5 bases from J, the gap between germline ends came to 12 bases. In DNA, the CDR3 is TGTGCCAGCAGTGAAAACGGGAGAGGAACCGGGGAGCTGTTTTTT. The encoded protein is CASSENGRGTGELFF.

This chain joins TRBV6-5 and TRBJ1-6; TRBD1 agrees at 7 bases. CDR3 length: 14 amino acids. The germline CDR1 and CDR2 sequences are MNHEY and SVGAGI. The J segment lost 7 bases and the V segment lost 5 bases, leaving 5 bases of the junction unmatched. CDR3 bases: TGTGCCAGCAGTGCCTTGGACAGGAATTCACCCCTCCACTTT. Its protein is CASSALDRNSPLHF.

This clone was found a few times. The chain combines TRBV5-4 with TRBJ1-6; D gene uncertain. V was trimmed by 4 bases and J by 2 bases, leaving 10 bases between them. This CDR3 spans 15 amino acids. CDR1 is SGHNT and CDR2 is YYREEE in the germline V gene (reference sequence). The CDR3 DNA is TGTGCCAGCAGCCGGGGAGTTACCTATAATTCACCCCTCCACTTT. Protein sequence: CASSRGVTYNSPLHF. Using reference TRBV5-4 and TRBJ1-6 for the parts outside the CDR3, the full variable domain is ETGVTQSPTHLIKTRGQQVTLRCSSQSGHNTVSWYQQALGQGPQFIFQYYREEENGRGNFPPRFSGLQFPNYSSELNVNALELDDSALYLCASSRGVTYNSPLHFGNGTRLTVT.

The chain is built from TRBV28 and TRBJ2-7, with 13 bases identical to TRBD2. After removal of 3 bases from V and 1 base from J, the junction contained 3 bases not matched to a gene. The CDR3 is 16 residues long. Germline values: CDR1 MDHEN, CDR2 SYDVKM. This CDR3 reads CASSLGTSGASYEQYF. Written as DNA, the CDR3 is TGTGCCAGCAGTTTGGGGACTAGCGGGGCGTCCTACGAGCAGTACTTC.

The V and J genes are TRBV25-1 and TRBJ2-6, with D perhaps TRBD1 (5 bases). The length of the CDR3 is 16 residues. Trimming shortened V by 6 bases and J by 0 bases, and 12 bases separated the two germline ends. Germline V gives CDR1 MGHDK, CDR2 SYGVNS. This chain's CDR3 is CASSLGRISGANVLTF. CDR3 nucleotide sequence: TGTGCCAGCAGCCTGGGGCGGATCTCTGGGGCCAACGTCCTGACTTTC.

This sequence joins TRBV6-1 and TRBJ2-5; TRBD2 is a possible D gene (5 bases). The CDR3 runs 13 residues. Germline values: CDR1 MNHNS, CDR2 SASEGT. With 6 bases removed from V and 5 bases from J, the gap between germline ends came to 13 bases. CDR3 region: CASRTRGLETQYF. The CDR3 DNA reads as TGTGCCAGCAGGACTCGAGGACTGGAGACCCAGTACTTC.

This chain links TRBV12-5 with TRBJ2-2; 10 bases align to TRBD1. The V gene's germline CDR1 is LGHNT and CDR2 FRNRAP. The CDR3 has 19 residues. V gave up 0 bases and J gave up 0 bases; unmatched junction bases: 7. The CDR3 reads CASGLVQGTGVANTGELFF. In nucleotides, the CDR3 is TGTGCTAGTGGTTTGGTACAAGGGACAGGGGTCGCGAACACCGGGGAGCTGTTTTTT.

This chain uses TRBV2 with TRBJ1-2; the match to TRBD1 covers 8 bases. This CDR3 has 15 amino acids. Germline-derived CDR1 and CDR2 are SNHLY and FYNNEI. The V and J ends lost 2 bases and 7 bases, in that order; junction bases with no gene match: 9. The CDR3 nucleotides read TGTGCCAGCAGTGAAAGGGGGCAGGGGGCTCGTGGCTACACCTTC. The encoded protein is CASSERGQGARGYTF.

In DNA, the CDR3 is TGTGCCAGCAGCGCGAGGACAGTCTCTGGAAACACCATATATTTT. As protein: CASSARTVSGNTIYF. The gene calls are TRBV9 and TRBJ1-3; possibly TRBD1 for D (6 bases). Germline V gene sequence: CDR1 SGDLS, CDR2 YYNGEE. The germline V and J ends were trimmed by 3 bases and 0 bases, with 10 bases remaining between them. The CDR3 length is 15 residues. The variable domain in full, completed from reference TRBV9 and TRBJ1-3, reads DSGVTQTPKHLITATGQRVTLRCSPRSGDLSVYWYQQSLDQGLQFLIQYYNGEERAKGNILERFSAQQFPDLHSELNLSSLELGDSALYFCASSARTVSGNTIYFGEGSWLTVV.

This chain uses TRBV9 with TRBJ2-5, with unresolved D. The germline gives CDR1 SGDLS, CDR2 YYNGEE. Trimming removed 0 bases from V and 5 bases from J, with 8 bases in between. This CDR3 has 13 residues. The CDR3 is CASSVGQPETQYF. In DNA form, the CDR3 reads TGTGCCAGCAGCGTAGGGCAACCGGAGACCCAGTACTTC.

V gene TRBV7-2 combines with J gene TRBJ2-3; unclear D gene. This CDR3 is 12 amino acids long. V lost 3 bases, J lost 4 bases, and 5 bases lay in between. Germline-derived CDR1 and CDR2 are SGHTA and FQGNSA. Here the CDR3 DNA reads TGTGCCAGCAGCTTTTATGCAGATACGCAGTATTTT. Its translation: CASSFYADTQYF. The full variable domain, in which reference TRBV7-2 and TRBJ2-3 provide the parts outside the CDR3, is GAGVSQSPSNKVTEKGKDVELRCDPISGHTALYWYRQSLGQGLEFLIYFQGNSAPDKSGLPSDRFSAERTGGSVSTLTIQRTQQEDSAVYLCASSFYADTQYFGPGTRLTVL.

Only one count was recorded for this clone. The V gene is TRBV7-2, the J gene TRBJ2-3; TRBD2 aligns across 8 bases. The junction had 17 bases not matched to a gene; V was cut back by 5 bases and J by 4 bases. The germline V gene has CDR1 SGHTA and CDR2 FQGNSA. The CDR3 length is 18 residues. As DNA, the CDR3 is TGTGCCAGCAGCCACGGACTTGCGGGGGGCCGCCGGTCAGATACGCAGTATTTT. Translation gives CASSHGLAGGRRSDTQYF. Together with reference TRBV7-2 and TRBJ2-3, the CDR3 gives the full variable domain: GAGVSQSPSNKVTEKGKDVELRCDPISGHTALYWYRQSLGQGLEFLIYFQGNSAPDKSGLPSDRFSAERTGGSVSTLTIQRTQQEDSAVYLCASSHGLAGGRRSDTQYFGPGTRLTVL.

The CDR3 here is CASSRDRGHYGYTF. The CDR3 DNA sequence: TGTGCCAGCAGCCGGGACAGGGGTCACTATGGCTACACCTTC. V is TRBV7-2 and J is TRBJ1-2, with TRBD1 matching 10 bases. CDR3 length equals 14 residues. CDR1 is SGHTA and CDR2 is FQGNSA in the germline V gene. J lost 3 bases, V lost 5 bases, and 3 bases had no gene match. The full variable domain, with the rest looked up from reference TRBV7-2 and TRBJ1-2, is GAGVSQSPSNKVTEKGKDVELRCDPISGHTALYWYRQSLGQGLEFLIYFQGNSAPDKSGLPSDRFSAERTGGSVSTLTIQRTQQEDSAVYLCASSRDRGHYGYTFGSGTRLTVV.

V gene TRBV9 combines with J gene TRBJ1-2; the D gene is possibly TRBD1 (5 bases). Germline lookup yields CDR1 SGDLS and CDR2 YYNGEE. V lost 4 bases and J 8 bases, leaving 18 bases between the germline ends. This CDR3 contains 14 residues. The CDR3 DNA follows: TGTGCCAGCAGCCCAGAAGGAGGGGAAAGGGGCTACACCTTC. Protein product: CASSPEGGERGYTF.

The V gene is TRBV6-5, the J gene TRBJ2-3; maybe TRBD2 (7 bases). The ends were cut back, 2 bases at V and 5 bases at J, with 17 bases in the middle. Germline V CDR1 and CDR2: MNHEY, SVGAGI. The CDR3 runs to 16 residues. In DNA, the CDR3 is TGTGCCAGCAGTTACGGGGCGGGGGAACAGGGAGATACGCAGTATTTT. It translates to CASSYGAGEQGDTQYF.

This chain joins TRBV4-2 and TRBJ2-7, with TRBD2 matching over 10 bases. The V and J ends lost 1 base and 2 bases, in that order; junction bases with no gene match: 2. Looked up from germline, CDR1 is LGHNA and CDR2 is YNFKEQ. CDR3 size: 15 residues. The CDR3 bases are TGTGCCAGCAGCCAAGGGACTAGCGGAGCCTACGAGCAGTACTTC. Translating it yields CASSQGTSGAYEQYF.

The rearrangement links TRBV7-9 to TRBJ2-7; the match to TRBD1 covers 7 bases. CDR3 length: 14 residues. The V segment lost 3 bases and the J segment 3 bases; nucleotides outside the gene matches: 5. Germline V gene lookup returns CDR1 SEHNR and CDR2 FQNEAQ (reference sequence). CDR3 DNA: TGTGCCAGCAGCTTGACGACAGGGCACTACGAGCAGTACTTC. Its translation: CASSLTTGHYEQYF.